These T cell receptor beta chains were read from a single sample in a study of T cell repertoires in cytomegalovirus infection. Antigens for these TCRs are unknown. TCRdb passed the reads through MiXCR, listing each CDR3 protein once. The data contain around 23,000 distinct CDR3 sequences, about 22% of them singletons. The sample in question was CD8+ T cells from cultured PBMCs, obtained from culture after CMV antigen stimulation. Source of these receptors: a human donor in good health (CMV status not recorded). Some clones in this sample may be carry-over from other donors' samples. CDR3s include the opening cysteine and the closing phenylalanine or tryptophan. D genes are given only for firm matches.

J | V | D | CDR3
TRBJ2-3 | TRBV2 | - | CASSEARGSTDTQYF
TRBJ2-7 | TRBV20-1 | - | CSAPWGGLYEQYF
TRBJ2-2 | TRBV27 | - | CASSTRGPGELFF
TRBJ2-3 | TRBV27 | TRBD2 | CASSNKPPGLAGASTDTQYF
TRBJ1-1 | TRBV12-5 | - | CASGLSLNTEAFF
TRBJ1-5 | TRBV20-1 | TRBD1 | CSAIRGQGGNQPQHF
TRBJ2-3 | TRBV7-2 | - | CASSVDPTDTQYF
TRBJ2-7 | TRBV6-1 | - | CASSESWGKSYEQYF
TRBJ1-6 | TRBV5-1 | TRBD1 | CASSPDTTGNHSPLHF
TRBJ2-4 | TRBV18 | TRBD1 | CASSPGQALAKNIQYF
TRBJ2-7 | TRBV4-3 | TRBD1 | CASSQGQGAYEQYF
TRBJ1-4 | TRBV27 | TRBD1 | CASSRGTGAQTNEKLFF
TRBJ2-7 | TRBV4-2 | - | CASSPGGAGYEQYF
TRBJ2-1 | TRBV20-1 | - | CSARDPGGGVF
TRBJ2-5 | TRBV12-3/TRBV12-4 | - | CASSWGAETQYF
TRBJ1-2 | TRBV20-1 | - | CSASPLTNRANYGYTF
TRBJ1-1 | TRBV20-1 | - | CSARAPERENTEAFF
TRBJ1-5 | TRBV7-2 | - | CASSLAGTYQPQHF
TRBJ1-2 | TRBV7-2 | - | CASSPRSDGYTF
TRBJ1-4 | TRBV15 | - | CATSREWEGVNEKLFF
TRBJ2-1 | TRBV4-3 | - | CASSPSIGSSIGEQFF
TRBJ1-2 | TRBV7-8 | - | CASYGALIGNYGYTF
TRBJ1-3 | TRBV19 | - | CASQDSHLRNTIYF
TRBJ2-1 | TRBV5-1 | TRBD2 | CASSLGTSGGDALTDEQFF
TRBJ2-2 | TRBV7-2 | - | CASNLPTTLNTGELFF
TRBJ2-7 | TRBV28 | TRBD1 | CASSITTGDSSYEQYF
TRBJ1-1 | TRBV18 | - | CASSLRDGVNTEAFF
TRBJ1-2 | TRBV19 | - | CASSISGPYDYTF
TRBJ2-7 | TRBV4-3 | - | CASSQTEEDEQYF
TRBJ1-4 | TRBV4-2 | TRBD1 | CASSQDPQGATNEKLFF
TRBJ2-3 | TRBV9 | TRBD2 | CASSPSGGSTDTQYF
TRBJ1-2 | TRBV7-9 | - | CASSLAGHAVYGYTF
TRBJ1-3 | TRBV6-1 | - | CASSSDGAGGNTIYF
TRBJ1-2 | TRBV7-6 | TRBD1 | CASSHRQGRIYGYTF
TRBJ1-3 | TRBV12-3/TRBV12-4 | TRBD1 | CASRPTGSGNTIYF
TRBJ1-2 | TRBV5-4 | - | CASSSPQAIYGYTF
TRBJ2-7 | TRBV29-1 | TRBD1 | CSVELAGTASYEQYF
TRBJ1-4 | TRBV4-1 | - | CASSQWGRVGEKLFF
TRBJ1-1 | TRBV5-6 | - | CASSPGDWGAKGAFF
TRBJ1-2 | TRBV7-2 | - | CASSSGPGDGGYTF
TRBJ1-5 | TRBV28 | - | CASSLETGQNQPQHF
TRBJ1-6 | TRBV29-1 | - | CSVAGGIYNSPLHF
TRBJ2-7 | TRBV4-1 | - | CASSQDVGNPYEQYF
TRBJ1-6 | TRBV19 | - | CASSKSWTASPLHF
TRBJ1-2 | TRBV11-2 | - | CASSLPGGGKYGYTF
TRBJ2-1 | TRBV7-2 | - | CASSLAPYNEQFF
TRBJ1-4 | TRBV7-2 | - | CTSSLVLGTNEKLFF
TRBJ1-5 | TRBV5-6 | - | CASSPLEGSHSNQPQHF
TRBJ1-6 | TRBV5-3 | TRBD1 | CASRLAGTEHSPLHF
TRBJ2-2 | TRBV7-8 | TRBD1 | CASSLGQGPIGSGELFF
TRBJ2-1 | TRBV9 | TRBD2 | CASSVSKSRGGGSYNEQFF
TRBJ1-2 | TRBV11-1 | - | CASSPDTGYGYTF